Below are 31 T cell receptor beta chains sequenced from a single sample in a study of T cell changes during pregnancy in multiple sclerosis. The repertoire was sequenced with immunoSEQ multiplex PCR; TCRdb's copy has only in-frame clones and lacks some. Of 95,000 to 150,000 clones listed, roughly 92% were seen once; the top ten hold approximately 5.8%. The specimen was peripheral blood, collected before pregnancy. These receptors came from a female donor with multiple sclerosis, enrolled in a pregnancy study.

The genes are TRBV30 and TRBJ1-1; maybe TRBD1 (6 bases). There are 13 residues in the CDR3. CDR1 is GTSNPN, CDR2 SVGIG, per germline (reference sequence). V was pared by 2 bases and J by 3 bases, with 10 bases between. Here the CDR3 DNA reads TGTGCCTGGAGTCGCGACAGGTACACTGAAGCTTTCTTT. Amino acid sequence: CAWSRDRYTEAFF.

This clone was found once. The chain has TRBV5-1 and TRBJ2-5; D is unclear. Trimming took 0 bases from V and 2 from J, leaving 11 bases between them. The CDR3 loop spans 15 amino acids. Germline V gene lookup returns CDR1 SGHRS and CDR2 YFSETQ. The chain's CDR3 is CASSLARSEQETQYF. The CDR3 DNA reads as TGCGCCAGCAGCTTGGCCAGGTCAGAGCAAGAGACCCAGTACTTC.

V and J are TRBV27 and TRBJ2-5, with D possibly being TRBD1 (5 bases). The V gene's germline CDR1 is MNHEY and CDR2 SMNVEV (reference sequence). Trimming stripped 6 bases from V and 3 bases from J, with 20 bases between. The CDR3 spans 16 residues. DNA of the CDR3: TGTGCCAGCAGCCCCAAGTTGGTGGGGCCCGAAGAGACCCAGTACTTC. Residues: CASSPKLVGPEETQYF.

The chain links TRBV6-5 to TRBJ2-2, with TRBD1 identical over 10 bases. V lost 8 bases to trimming and J lost 6 bases; unmatched junction nucleotides: 6. The length of the CDR3 is 14 residues. CDR1 MNHEY and CDR2 SVGAGI come from the germline V gene. This chain's CDR3 is CASRGTGVAGELFF. CDR3 coding DNA: TGTGCCAGCCGGGGGACAGGGGTGGCCGGGGAGCTGTTTTTT.

The V call is TRBV2, the J call TRBJ2-5, with D possibly being TRBD2 (5 bases). Germline CDR1 reads SNHLY; CDR2 reads FYNNEI. The CDR3 is 12 residues long. Trimming removed 5 bases from V and 2 bases from J, with 6 bases in between. The CDR3 DNA reads TGTGCCAGCAGTACTAGACAAGAGACCCAGTACTTC. Translating gives CASSTRQETQYF.

The chain couples TRBV7-9 to TRBJ2-3; no clear D. This CDR3 region has 16 residues. V shed 2 bases and J shed 0 bases, with 12 bases lying between them. Germline CDR1 reads SEHNR; CDR2 reads FQNEAQ (reference sequence). CDR3 sequence reads: CASSLMRTTSTDTQYF. The CDR3 nucleotides read TGTGCCAGCAGCTTAATGAGAACCACTAGCACAGATACGCAGTATTTT.

The genes are TRBV11-2 and TRBJ2-2; TRBD2 matches at 7 bases. Germline CDR1 reads SGHAT; CDR2 reads FQNNGV. Unmatched junction bases numbered 9, after V lost 0 bases and J lost 5 bases. This CDR3 comprises 17 residues. The CDR3 region has the DNA TGTGCCAGCAGCTTAGAGTCGGGCGGGGGAGGAACCGGGGAGCTGTTTTTT. Amino acid sequence: CASSLESGGGGTGELFF.

The chain has TRBV5-1 and TRBJ2-3; 11 nucleotides agree with TRBD2. The CDR3 spans 17 residues. V trimming: 0 bases; J trimming: 2 bases; junction bases outside the gene matches: 5. Germline V CDR1 and CDR2: SGHRS, YFSETQ. Here the CDR3 DNA reads TGCGCCAGCAGCTTGGGTGTGACTAGCGGGATCACAGATACGCAGTATTTT. Translating gives CASSLGVTSGITDTQYF.

V usage is TRBV11-3 and J usage is TRBJ2-1; TRBD1 matches 9 bases. Germline V gives CDR1 SGHNT, CDR2 YENEEA. This CDR3 contains 15 residues. V shed 5 bases, J shed 7 bases, and the junction held 9 bases outside the gene matches. The CDR3 sequence: CASSPGVQGANEQFF. The CDR3 nucleotides are TGTGCCAGCAGCCCCGGAGTACAGGGGGCGAATGAGCAGTTCTTC. The complete variable domain, with remaining parts taken from reference TRBV11-3 and TRBJ2-1, reads EAGVVQSPRYKIIEKKQPVAFWCNPISGHNTLYWYLQNLGQGPELLIRYENEEAVDDSQLPKDRFSAERLKGVDSTLKIQPAELGDSAVYLCASSPGVQGANEQFFGPGTRLTVL.

V is TRBV14 and J is TRBJ1-3, with 8 bases matching TRBD1. The CDR3 is 14 residues long. Per germline, CDR1 SGHDN and CDR2 FVKESK. J gave up 5 bases and V 3 bases, and 3 bases lay outside the gene matches. CDR3 amino acids: CASSHPRGRNTIYF. The CDR3 region has the DNA TGTGCCAGCAGCCACCCCAGGGGGCGAAACACCATATATTTT. The variable domain in full, completed from reference TRBV14 and TRBJ1-3, reads EAGVTQFPSHSVIEKGQTVTLRCDPISGHDNLYWYRRVMGKEIKFLLHFVKESKQDESGMPNNRFLAERTGGTYSTLKVQPAELEDSGVYFCASSHPRGRNTIYFGEGSWLTVV.

The chain carries TRBV2 and TRBJ1-2; 8 bases are shared with TRBD1. The CDR3 extends over 16 amino acids. Germline assignment: CDR1 SNHLY and CDR2 FYNNEI. J gave up 4 bases and V 7 bases, and 14 bases lay outside the gene matches. The CDR3: CASKARTGIYGYGYTF. CDR3 coding DNA: TGTGCCAGCAAGGCGAGGACAGGGATTTATGGCTATGGCTACACCTTC.

V and J are TRBV30 and TRBJ2-5, with TRBD2 matching over 11 bases. CDR1 GTSNPN and CDR2 SVGIG come from the germline V gene (reference sequence). This CDR3 spans 16 amino acids. V lost 1 base, J lost 0 bases, and 4 bases stayed unmatched. CDR3 nucleotides: TGTGCCTGGAGTGGCATAGCGGGGGGGGACCAAGAGACCCAGTACTTC. This encodes CAWSGIAGGDQETQYF.

The chain links TRBV25-1 to TRBJ2-7; 8 nucleotides align to TRBD1. J lost 0 bases, V lost 8 bases, and 6 bases had no gene match. This CDR3 is 14 amino acids long. The V gene's germline CDR1 is MGHDK and CDR2 SYGVNS. This chain's CDR3 is CASRRTGSSYEQYF. Here the CDR3 DNA reads TGTGCCAGCCGTCGGACAGGGAGCTCCTACGAGCAGTACTTC.

This clone was recorded once. The chain uses TRBV10-3 and TRBJ1-5; tentative D call: TRBD1 (5 bases). The V gene lost 6 bases and the J gene lost 0 bases, with 9 bases spanning the gap. The CDR3 spans 14 residues. Germline V lookup: CDR1 ENHRY, CDR2 SYGVKD. The CDR3: CAIRPDSSNQPQHF. The DNA for the CDR3 is TGTGCCATCAGGCCCGACAGTAGCAATCAGCCCCAGCATTTT.

This chain uses TRBV19 with TRBJ2-7; D possibly corresponds to TRBD1 (6 bases). Deletions cut 6 bases from V and 3 bases from J, with 18 bases between. Per germline, CDR1 LNHDA and CDR2 SQIVND (reference sequence). This CDR3 spans 15 amino acids. The CDR3 DNA is TGTGCCAGTAGCCCATACGGGACATTTATCTACGAGCAGTACTTC. Its translation is CASSPYGTFIYEQYF.

CDR3 residues: CASRLAGEYGYTF. Written as DNA, the CDR3 is TGTGCCAGTAGATTAGCAGGGGAATACGGCTACACCTTC. The chain joins TRBV19 to TRBJ1-2, with D tentatively TRBD1 (6 bases). Germline V gene sequence: CDR1 LNHDA, CDR2 SQIVND (reference sequence). Between the trimmed V and J ends, which lost 6 bases and 8 bases, there was a span of 16 bases. The CDR3 sequence is 13 residues long. Looking up the rest from reference TRBV19 and TRBJ1-2 gives the full variable domain: DGGITQSPKYLFRKEGQNVTLSCEQNLNHDAMYWYRQDPGQGLRLIYYSQIVNDFQKGDIAEGYSVSREKKESFPLTVTSAQKNPTAFYLCASRLAGEYGYTFGSGTRLTVV.

The chain has TRBV5-1 and TRBJ1-3; 9 bases map to TRBD1. The junction had 8 bases not matched to a gene; V was cut back by 4 bases and J by 0 bases. The CDR3 length is 17 residues. Germline assignment: CDR1 SGHRS and CDR2 YFSETQ. CDR3 loop: CASSGGTGTSSGNTIYF. DNA for the CDR3: TGCGCCAGCAGCGGAGGGACAGGGACCTCCTCTGGAAACACCATATATTTT.

The chain uses TRBV6-5 and TRBJ2-5; 8 bases are a match to TRBD1. This CDR3 region has 15 residues. Germline V CDR1 and CDR2: MNHEY, SVGAGI. V gave up 7 bases and J gave up 1 base; unmatched junction bases: 8. CDR3 protein: CASTLDRGPQETQYF. CDR3 sequence (DNA): TGTGCCAGCACACTAGACAGGGGACCCCAAGAGACCCAGTACTTC.

About this clone itself: In the same sample, other DNA sequences code for this CDR3. The chain uses TRBV7-3 and TRBJ1-1; no reliable D call. The CDR3 consists of 15 residues. CDR1 is SGHTA and CDR2 is FQGTGA in the germline V gene. Trimming cost V 1 base and J 1 base, with 10 bases left between them. The CDR3 DNA is TGTGCCAGCAGCTTAAATGGCCCGTCGAACACTGAAGCTTTCTTT. Translated, it gives CASSLNGPSNTEAFF.

J is TRBJ1-2 and V is TRBV5-1; D ambiguous. CDR3 length: 13 amino acids. Germline V gene sequence: CDR1 SGHRS, CDR2 YFSETQ. Trimming removed 0 bases from V and 4 bases from J, with 7 bases in between. Written as DNA, the CDR3 is TGCGCCAGCAGCTTGGGACAAGTCTATGGCTACACCTTC. This translates into CASSLGQVYGYTF. Full variable domain (remainder filled in from reference TRBV5-1 and TRBJ1-2): KAGVTQTPRYLIKTRGQQVTLSCSPISGHRSVSWYQQTPGQGLQFLFEYFSETQRNKGNFPGRFSGRQFSNSRSEMNVSTLELGDSALYLCASSLGQVYGYTFGSGTRLTVV.

CDR3 loop: CASSTTDSKNSPLHF. DNA for the CDR3: TGTGCCAGCAGCACCACAGACAGCAAGAATTCACCCCTCCACTTT. V gene TRBV7-8 combines with J gene TRBJ1-6; D might be TRBD1 (5 bases). V shed 5 bases and J shed 7 bases, with 15 bases lying between them. CDR3 length: 15 amino acids. Per the germline V gene, CDR1 is SGHVS and CDR2 is FQNEAQ.

This chain links TRBV11-3 with TRBJ2-1; D perhaps matches TRBD1 (6 bases). The CDR3 contains 14 residues. Germline V gives CDR1 SGHNT, CDR2 YENEEA. With 4 bases removed from V and 9 bases from J, the gap between germline ends came to 16 bases. This CDR3 is CASSSRVIGGEQFF. CDR3 in DNA: TGTGCCAGCAGCTCCCGAGTGATAGGGGGTGAGCAGTTCTTC.

The J gene is TRBJ2-7, the V gene TRBV6-5, with D tentatively TRBD1 (6 bases). Trimming took 1 base from V and 3 from J, leaving 13 bases between them. CDR1 is MNHEY and CDR2 is SVGAGI in the germline V gene. The length of the CDR3 is 15 residues. The CDR3 nucleotides are TGTGCCAGCAGTTACTTACCCGCAGGGGTCTACGAGCAGTACTTC. Translation gives CASSYLPAGVYEQYF.

The chain joins TRBV15 to TRBJ1-2, with D unclear. Trimming removed 0 bases at V and 4 bases at J, with 9 bases between. Per the germline V gene, CDR1 is LNHNV and CDR2 is YYDKDF (reference sequence). The CDR3 is 14 residues long. CDR3: CATSRDRGIYGYTF. The DNA of the CDR3 is TGTGCCACCAGCAGAGATCGCGGCATCTATGGCTACACCTTC. Combining the CDR3 with reference TRBV15 and TRBJ1-2 gives the whole variable domain DAMVIQNPRYQVTQFGKPVTLSCSQTLNHNVMYWYQQKSSQAPKLLFHYYDKDFNNEADTPDNFQSRRPNTSFCFLDIRSPGLGDTAMYLCATSRDRGIYGYTFGSGTRLTVV.

V is TRBV5-1 and J is TRBJ2-5, with 12 nucleotides matching TRBD2. Germline V CDR1 and CDR2: SGHRS, YFSETQ. This CDR3 comprises 18 residues. J gave up 4 bases and V 0 bases, and 10 bases lay outside the gene matches. In DNA, the CDR3 is TGCGCCAGCAGCTTGGGACTAGCGGGAGTAACGTGGGGAGAGACCCAGTACTTC. Translated: CASSLGLAGVTWGETQYF.

V usage is TRBV27 and J usage is TRBJ2-5; weak D call: TRBD2 (5 bases). Germline V lookup: CDR1 MNHEY, CDR2 SMNVEV (reference sequence). The germline V and J ends were trimmed by 3 bases and 5 bases, with 13 bases remaining between them. The CDR3 covers 14 residues. CDR3: CASSFRGASETQYF. The CDR3 DNA reads TGTGCCAGCAGTTTCCGGGGAGCTTCGGAGACCCAGTACTTC.

The chain employs TRBV19 and TRBJ2-7, with 9 positions matching TRBD1. Trimming removed 6 bases from V and 2 bases from J; junction bases left unmatched: 8. Germline V gene lookup returns CDR1 LNHDA and CDR2 SQIVND (reference sequence). This CDR3 has 15 residues. CDR3 loop: CASSLQGAVTYEQYF. The CDR3 DNA reads as TGTGCCAGTAGCCTACAGGGGGCCGTTACCTACGAGCAGTACTTC.

The chain combines TRBV5-4 with TRBJ1-1; 7 nucleotides line up with TRBD1. With 0 bases clipped from V and 0 bases from J, the junction kept 2 bases outside the gene matches. The CDR3 covers 15 residues. Germline V gives CDR1 SGHNT, CDR2 YYREEE (reference sequence). The CDR3 DNA sequence: TGTGCCAGCAGCTTGGGGCAGGGGGTGAACACTGAAGCTTTCTTT. Translation: CASSLGQGVNTEAFF.

For the CDR3, the DNA is TGTGCCAGCAGCAGAGCTTTCCGGGACAGTCTGTACGAGCAGTACTTC. Its translation: CASSRAFRDSLYEQYF. The V and J genes are TRBV11-2 and TRBJ2-7, with 7 bases identical to TRBD1. V was pared by 5 bases and J by 4 bases, with 14 bases of the junction left unmatched. Germline loops: CDR1 SGHAT, CDR2 FQNNGV. The CDR3 covers 16 residues.

The rearrangement joins TRBV2 to TRBJ2-7; D remains ambiguous. Deletions cut 5 bases from V and 7 bases from J, with 18 bases between. The germline gives CDR1 SNHLY, CDR2 FYNNEI. The CDR3 is made up of 14 amino acids. CDR3: CASSLYRSPREQYF. The CDR3 DNA sequence: TGTGCCAGCAGTCTCTACCGGTCCCCCCGGGAGCAGTACTTC.

The chain joins TRBV18 to TRBJ1-1, with 10 bases fitting TRBD1. The CDR3 has 16 amino acids. V dropped 2 bases and J dropped 5; count of bases not matched to a gene: 8. Germline CDR1 is KGHSH and CDR2 is LQKENI. The CDR3 is CASSPFGQGGGTEAFF. In DNA form, the CDR3 reads TGTGCCAGCTCACCATTCGGACAGGGGGGAGGAACTGAAGCTTTCTTT. The full variable domain, its missing parts supplied by reference TRBV18 and TRBJ1-1, is NAGVMQNPRHLVRRRGQEARLRCSPMKGHSHVYWYRQLPEEGLKFMVYLQKENIIDESGMPKERFSAEFPKEGPSILRIQQVVRGDSAAYFCASSPFGQGGGTEAFFGQGTRLTVV.